Listed here are 18 T cell receptor beta chains from one sample, sequenced in a study of vaccination and CD4 T cells after COVID-19. Documented treatment: roughly ten-day PBMC culture with coronavirus spike peptide pools or control peptides (ViraFEST assay). Sequence data for DNA of cultured CD4+ T cells were generated by the Oncomine TCR Beta short-read assay. TCRdb fed the PCR reads into MiXCR, producing one record per CDR3 protein. This sample has some 13,000 distinct CDR3 sequences, with roughly 70% found just once. These receptors are not linked to any known antigen. What was sequenced was CD4+ T cells from blood, cultured in vitro. The receptors originated from a human donor who had recovered from COVID-19.

The J gene is TRBJ1-5, the V gene TRBV20-1, with 7 bases fitting TRBD1. J was trimmed by 7 bases and V by 6 bases; bases with no gene match: 9. CDR3 length: 13 residues. The V gene's germline CDR1 is DFQATT and CDR2 SNEGSKA (reference sequence). The chain's CDR3 is CSATRQGGQPQHF. CDR3 DNA sequence: TGCAGTGCGACCCGACAGGGAGGCCAGCCCCAGCATTTT.

This rearrangement joins TRBV7-2 to TRBJ2-5, with D possibly being TRBD1 or TRBD2 (6 bases each). The CDR3 covers 13 residues. Trimming removed 3 bases at V and 5 bases at J, with 10 bases between. Per germline, CDR1 SGHTA and CDR2 FQGNSA. DNA of the CDR3: TGTGCCAGCAGCTTTGGGGGGCGGGAGACCCAGTACTTC. Translating it yields CASSFGGRETQYF. Drawing the rest from reference TRBV7-2 and TRBJ2-5, the complete variable domain is GAGVSQSPSNKVTEKGKDVELRCDPISGHTALYWYRQSLGQGLEFLIYFQGNSAPDKSGLPSDRFSAERTGGSVSTLTIQRTQQEDSAVYLCASSFGGRETQYFGPGTRLLVL.

Only a few counts were recorded for this clonotype. The rearrangement uses TRBV19 and TRBJ1-1; D not certain. The CDR3 extends over 13 amino acids. V was trimmed by 5 bases and J by 3 bases, leaving 10 bases between them. Per the germline V gene, CDR1 is LNHDA and CDR2 is SQIVND (reference sequence). The CDR3 sequence is CASSPGWDTEAFF. CDR3 DNA: TGTGCCAGTAGTCCCGGTTGGGACACTGAAGCTTTCTTT. The whole variable domain, filled in from reference TRBV19 and TRBJ1-1, reads DGGITQSPKYLFRKEGQNVTLSCEQNLNHDAMYWYRQDPGQGLRLIYYSQIVNDFQKGDIAEGYSVSREKKESFPLTVTSAQKNPTAFYLCASSPGWDTEAFFGQGTRLTVV.

In DNA form, the CDR3 reads TGCAGCGCAAAACAGGGGCCGGGACCCGGGGAGCTGTTTTTT. Residues: CSAKQGPGPGELFF. The chain has TRBV29-1 and TRBJ2-2; 7 bases are a match to TRBD1. Per the germline V gene, CDR1 is SQVTM and CDR2 is ANQGSEA. The junction had 11 bases not matched to a gene; V was cut back by 7 bases and J by 6 bases. The CDR3 sequence is 14 residues long.

This clonotype has more than one count but fewer than ten. The chain has TRBV7-2 and TRBJ2-2, with 7 bases matching TRBD1. Germline V gene lookup returns CDR1 SGHTA and CDR2 FQGNSA. V shed 5 bases, J shed 4 bases, and the junction held 7 bases outside the gene matches. CDR3 length: 15 amino acids. In nucleotides, the CDR3 is TGTGCCAGCAGCCCCGGGACAGAGGGCACCGGGGAGCTGTTTTTT. The encoded protein is CASSPGTEGTGELFF.

This chain connects TRBV30 to TRBJ2-2, with D unresolved. The CDR3 sequence is 15 residues long. CDR1 GTSNPN and CDR2 SVGIG come from the germline V gene (reference sequence). V was clipped by 8 bases and J by 1 base, with 17 bases between them. In DNA form, the CDR3 reads TGTGCCGGCACCCCCTACACAGTGAACACCGGGGAGCTGTTTTTT. Residues: CAGTPYTVNTGELFF. The whole variable domain, remainder taken from reference TRBV30 and TRBJ2-2, is SQTIHQWPATLVQPVGSPLSLECTVEGTSNPNLYWYRQAAGRGLQLLFYSVGIGQISSEVPQNLSASRPQDRQFILSSKKLLLSDSGFYLCAGTPYTVNTGELFFGEGSRLTVL.

This chain links TRBV6-5 with TRBJ1-1; D is uncertain. The length of the CDR3 is 12 residues. Looked up from germline, CDR1 is MNHEY and CDR2 is SVGAGI. Trimming left V 2 bases short and J 3 bases short, with 4 bases between. CDR3 protein: CASSYGYTEAFF. The CDR3, as DNA: TGTGCCAGCAGTTACGGGTACACTGAAGCTTTCTTT.

This chain joins TRBV7-9 and TRBJ1-1; a weak D match, TRBD1 (6 bases). The germline gives CDR1 SEHNR, CDR2 FQNEAQ (reference sequence). The CDR3 spans 16 residues. V shed 0 bases and J shed 0 bases, with 11 bases lying between them. This CDR3 is CASSLARGALNTEAFF. As DNA, the CDR3 is TGTGCCAGCAGCTTAGCGCGGGGGGCACTGAACACTGAAGCTTTCTTT. The whole variable domain, filled in from reference TRBV7-9 and TRBJ1-1, reads DTGVSQNPRHKITKRGQNVTFRCDPISEHNRLYWYRQTLGQGPEFLTYFQNEAQLEKSRLLSDRFSAERPKGSFSTLEIQRTEQGDSAMYLCASSLARGALNTEAFFGQGTRLTVV.

V and J are TRBV7-2 and TRBJ2-5; D possibly corresponds to TRBD1 (5 bases). The CDR3 is 13 amino acids. V was trimmed by 5 bases and J by 13 bases, leaving 20 bases between them. Germline CDR1 and CDR2: SGHTA and FQGNSA. The CDR3 bases are TGTGCCAGCAGCCCCCCGGGCAGGGTCAATTCGTACTTC. Protein product: CASSPPGRVNSYF.

This chain links TRBV7-2 with TRBJ2-7, with 10 bases aligning to TRBD2. CDR3 size: 15 residues. Germline lookup yields CDR1 SGHTA and CDR2 FQGNSA. V dropped 2 bases and J dropped 7; count of bases not matched to a gene: 8. CDR3 nucleotide sequence: TGTGCCAGCAGCTTATCAGCGGGAGGGAGATGGGAGCAGTACTTC. The encoded protein is CASSLSAGGRWEQYF.

By sample fraction, this clonotype is large. The chain couples TRBV20-1 to TRBJ1-1; the match to TRBD1 covers 8 bases. The V gene end was trimmed by 2 bases and the J gene end by 7 bases; junction bases not matched to a gene: 9. CDR3 length equals 14 residues. CDR1 and CDR2 (germline): DFQATT, SNEGSKA (reference sequence). This chain's CDR3 is CSARLQGGDDEAFF. For the CDR3, the DNA is TGCAGTGCTAGACTACAGGGGGGGGATGATGAAGCTTTCTTT.

The chain uses TRBV24-1 and TRBJ2-3; TRBD1 matches at 7 bases. The V and J ends lost 4 bases and 6 bases, in that order; junction bases with no gene match: 6. The CDR3 spans 14 residues. CDR1 is KGHDR, CDR2 SFDVKD, per germline. The chain's CDR3 is CATSDTSTGDTQYF. For the CDR3, the DNA is TGTGCCACCAGTGACACATCGACAGGGGATACGCAGTATTTT.

The table lists this clonotype with a few counts. The rearrangement uses TRBV7-2 and TRBJ1-2; D may be TRBD1 (5 bases). Per the germline V gene, CDR1 is SGHTA and CDR2 is FQGNSA. The CDR3 totals 12 residues. Trimming shortened V by 2 bases and J by 7 bases, and 8 bases separated the two germline ends. CDR3 amino acids: CASSLSRAGYTF. The CDR3 DNA follows: TGTGCCAGCAGCTTATCCAGGGCTGGCTACACCTTC.

The J gene is TRBJ1-2, the V gene TRBV20-1, with 8 bases that match TRBD1. Germline values: CDR1 DFQATT, CDR2 SNEGSKA (reference sequence). This CDR3 is 16 amino acids long. J gave up 4 bases and V 3 bases, and 13 bases lay outside the gene matches. The CDR3 DNA reads TGCAGTGCTAGGGAACCCCAGGGGGCTCAGAGCTATGGCTACACCTTC. Its protein is CSAREPQGAQSYGYTF.

The chain carries TRBV6-4 and TRBJ2-2; the D is unclear. Per the germline V gene, CDR1 is MRHNA and CDR2 is SNTAGT. The V and J ends lost 6 bases and 0 bases respectively, with 14 bases between them. The CDR3 loop spans 16 amino acids. The CDR3 DNA is TGTGCCAGCAGCCCTCTGGGCATCGCGAACACCGGGGAGCTGTTTTTT. Translating it yields CASSPLGIANTGELFF.

J is TRBJ1-1 and V is TRBV28; maybe TRBD1 (5 bases). The V gene's germline CDR1 is MDHEN and CDR2 SYDVKM. The CDR3 runs 13 residues. Trimming removed 6 bases from V and 3 bases from J, with 11 bases in between. This CDR3 reads CASRGDSHTEAFF. Written as DNA, the CDR3 is TGTGCCAGCAGGGGAGACAGCCACACTGAAGCTTTCTTT. The entire variable domain, with the rest obtained from reference TRBV28 and TRBJ1-1, is as follows: DVKVTQSSRYLVKRTGEKVFLECVQDMDHENMFWYRQDPGLGLRLIYFSYDVKMKEKGDIPEGYSVSREKKERFSLILESASTNQTSMYLCASRGDSHTEAFFGQGTRLTVV.

The chain links TRBV20-1 to TRBJ2-3; possible D gene TRBD2, 6 bases. Germline V gene data show CDR1 as DFQATT and CDR2 as SNEGSKA (reference sequence). The CDR3 is made up of 14 amino acids. V dropped 3 bases and J dropped 0 bases, with 10 bases sitting between them. CDR3 residues: CSASLASSTDTQYF. The CDR3 DNA is TGCAGTGCTAGTCTAGCGAGCAGCACAGATACGCAGTATTTT.

The chain recombines TRBV15 with TRBJ1-2; 8 bases map to TRBD1. After removal of 0 bases from V and 6 bases from J, the junction contained 6 bases not matched to a gene. CDR3 length: 15 residues. CDR1 and CDR2 from the germline V gene are LNHNV and YYDKDF (reference sequence). CDR3 amino acids: CATSRDPQGAHGYTF. CDR3 bases: TGTGCCACCAGCAGAGATCCCCAGGGGGCCCATGGCTACACCTTC.